The 16 T cell receptor beta chains presented below share a single source sample, sequenced in a study of blood T cells in healthy people across ages. Combining a sample-barcoded 5' primer with a J-beta primer mix, a second PCR ran for about 6 to 12 cycles. Via MiXCR, TCRdb re-called the 5' RACE reads, giving one row per CDR3 protein. The sample has about 780,000 distinct CDR3 sequences, 35% to 60% seen once; the top ten hold less than 20%. Source material: blood. All receptors derive from an elderly man in good health.

V is TRBV12-3 or TRBV12-4 and J is TRBJ1-1; weak D call: TRBD1 (5 bases). V lost 6 bases and J 5 bases, leaving 13 bases between the germline ends. CDR3 length equals 13 residues. CDR3 nucleotide sequence: TGTGCCAGCAGAAGGGACCAGTCGACTGAAGCTTTCTTT. It encodes CASRRDQSTEAFF.

This clonotype was recorded a few times. This chain uses TRBV12-3 or TRBV12-4 with TRBJ2-1; 8 nucleotides line up with TRBD2. J was trimmed by 7 bases and V by 4 bases; bases with no gene match: 6. The CDR3 spans 14 residues. The DNA for the CDR3 is TGTGCCAGCAGTTACGGGGGACTAGGTAATGAGCAGTTCTTC. This encodes CASSYGGLGNEQFF.

This clonotype came up once. The rearrangement uses TRBV2 and TRBJ2-5; D gene unclear. Trimming left V 1 base short and J 5 bases short, with 5 bases between. The CDR3 loop spans 12 amino acids. CDR1 is SNHLY and CDR2 is FYNNEI in the germline V gene. The CDR3 DNA follows: TGTGCCAGCAGTGAAGTCCATGAGACCCAGTACTTC. Its translation: CASSEVHETQYF.

This chain uses TRBV6-1 with TRBJ2-2, with no clear D. Germline loops: CDR1 MNHNS, CDR2 SASEGT. This CDR3 has 16 residues. The V and J ends lost 1 base and 1 base respectively, with 10 bases between them. The CDR3 DNA sequence: TGTGCCAGCAGTGAAGAACACGCCGGGAACACCGGGGAGCTGTTTTTT. Translation gives CASSEEHAGNTGELFF.

This clonotype was found once. This may come from a read error, since a much larger clone is one base off. The chain carries TRBV5-8 and TRBJ2-1, with D possibly called TRBD1 or TRBD2 (5 bases each). CDR3 size: 12 residues. Germline assignment: CDR1 SGHTS and CDR2 YDEGEE. The CDR3 region is CTSSGPGFEQFF. CDR3 bases: TGTACCAGCAGCGGTCCAGGGTTCGAGCAGTTCTTC.

This clonotype turned up a few times. The chain couples TRBV20-1 to TRBJ1-1; TRBD1 is a possible D gene (5 bases). Germline V gene data show CDR1 as DFQATT and CDR2 as SNEGSKA (reference sequence). The ends were cut back, 5 bases at V and 5 bases at J, with 12 bases in the middle. CDR3 length equals 12 residues. The CDR3 spells CSACQGKTEAFF. CDR3 DNA: TGCAGTGCTTGTCAGGGAAAGACTGAAGCTTTCTTT.

Ten or more counts support this clonotype. The chain employs TRBV5-1 and TRBJ2-1; 7 nucleotides match TRBD2. Trimming at V came to 1 base and at J to 7 bases, leaving 5 bases not matched to a gene. CDR3 length: 14 residues. Germline CDR1 and CDR2: SGHRS and YFSETQ. The CDR3 DNA reads TGCGCCAGCAGCTTGCAGAGCGGGAATAATGAGCAGTTCTTC. Translation gives CASSLQSGNNEQFF. Full variable domain (missing parts from reference TRBV5-1 and TRBJ2-1): KAGVTQTPRYLIKTRGQQVTLSCSPISGHRSVSWYQQTPGQGLQFLFEYFSETQRNKGNFPGRFSGRQFSNSRSEMNVSTLELGDSALYLCASSLQSGNNEQFFGPGTRLTVL.

CDR3 amino acids: CASSVGLTGTSYF. CDR3 coding DNA: TGTGCCAGCAGCGTAGGGCTTACGGGGACGTCGTATTTT. The chain links TRBV9 to TRBJ2-3; D possibly uses TRBD1 or TRBD2 (5 bases each). CDR3 size: 13 residues. V lost 0 bases, J lost 14 bases, and 16 bases lay in between. Germline lookup yields CDR1 SGDLS and CDR2 YYNGEE.

Worth noting for this clonotype: Compared with germline, one end of the junction differs, possibly owing to a read error. This rearrangement joins TRBV15 to TRBJ2-6, with a tentative D call TRBD1 (6 bases). The CDR3 length is 16 residues. Germline lookup yields CDR1 LNHNV and CDR2 YYDKDF (reference sequence). CDR3 region: CAASRPQGYGANVLTF. The DNA for the CDR3 is TGTGCCGCCAGCAGACCCCAGGGGTACGGGGCCAACGTCCTGACTTTC.

This sequence joins TRBV7-3 and TRBJ2-2; D is uncertain. From germline, CDR1 is SGHTA and CDR2 FQGTGA. This CDR3 is 14 amino acids long. V dropped 5 bases and J dropped 2 bases, with 9 bases sitting between them. The CDR3 nucleotides read TGTGCCAGCAGCCCCGACTCAAACACCGGGGAGCTGTTTTTT. Translating gives CASSPDSNTGELFF.

This clonotype was seen ten or more times. The V and J genes are TRBV15 and TRBJ2-4; D is uncertain. The V gene lost 0 bases and the J gene lost 15 bases, with 12 bases spanning the gap. The CDR3 covers 12 residues. Germline V gene lookup returns CDR1 LNHNV and CDR2 YYDKDF (reference sequence). CDR3 bases: TGTGCCACCAGCAGAGATTGGCAGGAGAGGTACTTC. Protein sequence: CATSRDWQERYF.

This clonotype appeared many times. The rearrangement links TRBV29-1 to TRBJ2-3; weak D call: TRBD2 (5 bases). The CDR3 loop spans 13 amino acids. Trimming left V 4 bases short and J 2 bases short, with 10 bases between. Per germline, CDR1 SQVTM and CDR2 ANQGSEA. CDR3: CSVVGENTDTQYF. In DNA, the CDR3 is TGCAGCGTTGTTGGGGAGAACACAGATACGCAGTATTTT.

This chain uses TRBV20-1 with TRBJ2-1; weak D call: TRBD1 (5 bases). Germline V gene data show CDR1 as DFQATT and CDR2 as SNEGSKA (reference sequence). Trimming pared 4 bases from V and 5 bases from J, leaving 18 bases between. The CDR3 is 15 residues long. The CDR3 coding sequence is TGCAGTGCTAAAAAACTTCAGGGCGGCAACAATGAGCAGTTCTTC. Amino acids: CSAKKLQGGNNEQFF.

This chain uses TRBV7-9 with TRBJ2-1; D remains ambiguous. Trimming took 2 bases from V and 6 from J, leaving 11 bases between them. The CDR3 has 14 amino acids. Germline V lookup: CDR1 SEHNR, CDR2 FQNEAQ (reference sequence). The CDR3 region is CASSLNPPANEQFF. CDR3 sequence (DNA): TGTGCCAGCAGCTTAAACCCACCAGCCAATGAGCAGTTCTTC.

The chain carries TRBV3-1 and TRBJ1-2, with D maybe TRBD1 (5 bases). The CDR3 is made up of 15 amino acids. V was pared by 2 bases and J by 4 bases, with 14 bases between. CDR1 is LGHDT, CDR2 YNNKEL, per germline (reference sequence). CDR3 DNA: TGTGCCAGCAGCCAATTCAGGGCTGGGGGCTATGGCTACACCTTC. Amino acids: CASSQFRAGGYGYTF. Variable domain in full (rest from reference TRBV3-1 and TRBJ1-2): DTAVSQTPKYLVTQMGNDKSIKCEQNLGHDTMYWYKQDSKKFLKIMFSYNNKELIINETVPNRFSPKSPDKAHLNLHINSLELGDSAVYFCASSQFRAGGYGYTFGSGTRLTVV.

The chain employs TRBV5-5 and TRBJ2-1; TRBD2 matches 9 bases. Germline V CDR1 and CDR2: SGHKS, YYEKEE (reference sequence). The CDR3 spans 15 residues. Trimming took 4 bases from V and 6 from J; bases not matched to a gene: 8. The CDR3, as DNA: TGTGCCAGCAGCATAGGGACTAGCTATGTCAATGAGCAGTTCTTC. This translates into CASSIGTSYVNEQFF.